The 20 T cell receptor beta chains in this list originate from one sample, sequenced in a study of technical replicates of blood from a handful of donors. Method: immunoSEQ multiplex PCR; TCRdb's copy keeps in-frame clones and lacks some. The data contain around 100,000 clones, 95% to 97% of them seen just once; the ten biggest clones take up about 0.36%. Sequencing was done on a sample of T cells isolated from PBMCs. These receptors all stem from a human donor in good health.

The CDR3 spells CASSLVWTANSGNTIYF. The CDR3, as DNA: TGTGCCAGCAGCTTAGTGTGGACAGCCAACTCTGGAAACACCATATATTTT. V usage is TRBV7-2 and J usage is TRBJ1-3; D might be TRBD1 (6 bases). The V and J ends lost 1 base and 0 bases respectively, with 13 bases between them. The germline V gene encodes CDR1 SGHTA and CDR2 FQGNSA. The CDR3 length is 17 residues.

This chain joins TRBV18 and TRBJ1-3, with 8 bases lining up with TRBD1. CDR1 and CDR2 from the germline V gene are KGHSH and LQKENI. This CDR3 has 15 amino acids. With 2 bases clipped from V and 2 bases from J, the junction kept 2 bases outside the gene matches. CDR3 sequence (DNA): TGTGCCAGCTCACCAAGACAGGGGACTGGAAACACCATATATTTT. It codes for CASSPRQGTGNTIYF.

V and J are TRBV15 and TRBJ1-4; 8 bases align to TRBD1. The V and J ends lost 3 bases and 7 bases, in that order; junction bases with no gene match: 4. CDR1 is LNHNV, CDR2 YYDKDF, per germline (reference sequence). The CDR3 extends over 14 amino acids. The DNA for the CDR3 is TGTGCCACCAGCAGGGACAGGGAGGTTGAAAAACTGTTTTTT. Translated, it gives CATSRDREVEKLFF.

The chain carries TRBV7-9 and TRBJ2-1; tentatively, D is TRBD2 (6 bases). Germline V gene data show CDR1 as SEHNR and CDR2 as FQNEAQ (reference sequence). The germline V and J ends were trimmed by 6 bases and 6 bases, with 9 bases remaining between them. This CDR3 is 12 amino acids long. The DNA of the CDR3 is TGTGCCAGCAGGGGGGGATTCAATGAGCAGTTCTTC. Amino acid sequence: CASRGGFNEQFF. Combining the CDR3 with reference TRBV7-9 and TRBJ2-1 gives the whole variable domain DTGVSQNPRHKITKRGQNVTFRCDPISEHNRLYWYRQTLGQGPEFLTYFQNEAQLEKSRLLSDRFSAERPKGSFSTLEIQRTEQGDSAMYLCASRGGFNEQFFGPGTRLTVL.

The chain recombines TRBV6-5 with TRBJ1-2, with a weak D call TRBD1 (5 bases). In germline, CDR1 is MNHEY, CDR2 SVGAGI. CDR3 length equals 15 residues. Trimming took off 1 base at V and 1 base at J, with 10 bases between the two ends. For the CDR3, the DNA is TGTGCCAGCAGTTACTGGGGGGGTGATAACTATGGCTACACCTTC. Protein product: CASSYWGGDNYGYTF.

The rearrangement links TRBV6-1 to TRBJ2-3; D unclear. Trimming left V 6 bases short and J 4 bases short, with 5 bases between. Germline-derived CDR1 and CDR2 are MNHNS and SASEGT. CDR3 length: 11 amino acids. CDR3 sequence reads: CASSQADTQYF. The CDR3 bases are TGTGCCAGCAGCCAGGCAGATACGCAGTATTTT.

The V gene is TRBV25-1, the J gene TRBJ2-7; the D gene is possibly TRBD1 (6 bases). CDR1 is MGHDK, CDR2 SYGVNS, per germline. The ends were cut back, 3 bases at V and 6 bases at J, with 9 bases in the middle. The CDR3 is 12 residues long. The CDR3 loop reads CASSEQGSEQYF. The CDR3 nucleotides read TGTGCCAGCAGTGAGCAGGGGAGCGAGCAGTACTTC.

J is TRBJ1-1 and V is TRBV6-5; the match to TRBD1 covers 8 bases. The CDR3 extends over 13 amino acids. V was pared by 4 bases and J by 6 bases, with 4 bases of the junction left unmatched. Germline assignment: CDR1 MNHEY and CDR2 SVGAGI. The CDR3 DNA reads TGTGCCAGCAGTTCTGGACAGGGATCTGAAGCTTTCTTT. It specifies CASSSGQGSEAFF.

The genes are TRBV29-1 and TRBJ1-1, with a weak D call TRBD1 (6 bases). V shed 0 bases and J shed 4 bases, with 12 bases lying between them. Germline lookup yields CDR1 SQVTM and CDR2 ANQGSEA. This CDR3 comprises 14 residues. The CDR3 region has the DNA TGCAGCGTTGAAGAAACACCAGGGGCCACTGAAGCTTTCTTT. The encoded protein is CSVEETPGATEAFF.

CDR3 protein: CASSTFGTGALNQPQHF. The DNA of the CDR3 is TGTGCCAGCAGTACGTTCGGGACAGGGGCCTTAAATCAGCCCCAGCATTTT. This chain connects TRBV27 to TRBJ1-5, with 10 bases lining up with TRBD1. CDR1 MNHEY and CDR2 SMNVEV come from the germline V gene (reference sequence). The CDR3 length is 17 residues. The V segment lost 5 bases and the J segment 4 bases; nucleotides outside the gene matches: 11.

In this sample, this clone turned up once. V usage is TRBV6-1 and J usage is TRBJ1-5, with a weak D call TRBD1 (6 bases). The CDR3 runs 17 residues. The V and J ends lost 1 base and 0 bases respectively, with 13 bases between them. Germline V CDR1 and CDR2: MNHNS, SASEGT. CDR3 amino acids: CASSEGRGAYSNQPQHF. The CDR3 coding sequence is TGTGCCAGCAGTGAAGGGCGGGGGGCCTATAGCAATCAGCCCCAGCATTTT.

The V gene is TRBV7-6, the J gene TRBJ2-5; D possibly corresponds to TRBD2 (6 bases). The CDR3 is 13 residues long. V lost 9 bases to trimming and J lost 6 bases, with 17 bases between them. Germline V lookup: CDR1 SGHVS, CDR2 FNYEAQ. Written as DNA, the CDR3 is TGTGCCAGTGCGGGGACTGACCAGAAGACCCAGTACTTC. As protein: CASAGTDQKTQYF. The complete variable domain, with remaining parts taken from reference TRBV7-6 and TRBJ2-5, reads GAGVSQSPRYKVTKRGQDVALRCDPISGHVSLYWYRQALGQGPEFLTYFNYEAQQDKSGLPNDRFSAERPEGSISTLTIQRTEQRDSAMYRCASAGTDQKTQYFGPGTRLLVL.

V and J are TRBV5-1 and TRBJ2-2; 10 bases line up with TRBD2. J was trimmed by 3 bases and V by 1 base; bases with no gene match: 12. Germline assignment: CDR1 SGHRS and CDR2 YFSETQ. The length of the CDR3 is 19 residues. The CDR3 region is CASSLRVMASGSYTGELFF. In DNA, the CDR3 is TGCGCCAGCAGCTTGAGGGTTATGGCTAGCGGGAGTTACACCGGGGAGCTGTTTTTT.

J is TRBJ2-7 and V is TRBV30, with 8 nucleotides matching TRBD2. Germline values: CDR1 GTSNPN, CDR2 SVGIG (reference sequence). The CDR3 is made up of 15 amino acids. V gave up 5 bases and J gave up 4 bases; unmatched junction bases: 13. Here the CDR3 reads CAWDVGKREFYEQYF. Here the CDR3 DNA reads TGTGCCTGGGATGTGGGGAAGCGGGAGTTTTACGAGCAGTACTTC.

The chain recombines TRBV4-3 with TRBJ1-2; D call uncertain. The germline CDR1 and CDR2 sequences are LGHNA and YSLEER. The V and J ends lost 4 bases and 0 bases respectively, with 15 bases between them. The CDR3 spans 16 residues. CDR3 loop: CASSPGGEGTNYGYTF. Here the CDR3 DNA reads TGCGCCAGCAGCCCTGGTGGAGAGGGAACTAACTATGGCTACACCTTC.

The chain couples TRBV28 to TRBJ2-7, with 9 bases identical to TRBD1. The CDR3 spans 14 residues. CDR1 is MDHEN and CDR2 is SYDVKM in the germline V gene. Germline trimming cut 6 bases from V and 5 bases from J; bases unmatched to any gene: 8. The CDR3 bases are TGTGCCAGCAGACTGACCGGGACAGGGCACGAGCAGTACTTC. Its protein is CASRLTGTGHEQYF.

The chain joins TRBV2 to TRBJ2-1, with 11 bases fitting TRBD1. The CDR3 covers 15 residues. V shed 6 bases and J 3 bases; nucleotides not matched to a gene: 4. Germline values: CDR1 SNHLY, CDR2 FYNNEI. The CDR3 coding sequence is TGTGCCAGCAGCCAGGGGACAGGGGGCTACAATGAGCAGTTCTTC. This encodes CASSQGTGGYNEQFF.

The rearrangement links TRBV20-1 to TRBJ2-4; D might be TRBD2 (5 bases). From germline, CDR1 is DFQATT and CDR2 SNEGSKA (reference sequence). This CDR3 comprises 11 residues. The ends were cut back, 1 base at V and 7 bases at J, with 5 bases in the middle. DNA of the CDR3: TGCAGTGCTAGAGGGGAGAACATTCAGTACTTC. The encoded protein is CSARGENIQYF.

The chain has TRBV7-9 and TRBJ2-7; no clear D gene. This CDR3 comprises 12 residues. V dropped 1 base and J dropped 6 bases, with 7 bases sitting between them. Germline-derived CDR1 and CDR2 are SEHNR and FQNEAQ (reference sequence). The CDR3 region has the DNA TGTGCCAGCAGCTTAGACGGGTCCGAGCAGTACTTC. This translates into CASSLDGSEQYF.

The rearrangement joins TRBV28 to TRBJ1-3; D might be TRBD1 (5 bases). Germline lookup yields CDR1 MDHEN and CDR2 SYDVKM. Trimming removed 11 bases at V and 2 bases at J, with 10 bases between. The CDR3 contains 12 residues. The CDR3 protein is CAVGPAGNTIYF. CDR3 bases: TGTGCCGTGGGGCCCGCTGGAAACACCATATATTTT.